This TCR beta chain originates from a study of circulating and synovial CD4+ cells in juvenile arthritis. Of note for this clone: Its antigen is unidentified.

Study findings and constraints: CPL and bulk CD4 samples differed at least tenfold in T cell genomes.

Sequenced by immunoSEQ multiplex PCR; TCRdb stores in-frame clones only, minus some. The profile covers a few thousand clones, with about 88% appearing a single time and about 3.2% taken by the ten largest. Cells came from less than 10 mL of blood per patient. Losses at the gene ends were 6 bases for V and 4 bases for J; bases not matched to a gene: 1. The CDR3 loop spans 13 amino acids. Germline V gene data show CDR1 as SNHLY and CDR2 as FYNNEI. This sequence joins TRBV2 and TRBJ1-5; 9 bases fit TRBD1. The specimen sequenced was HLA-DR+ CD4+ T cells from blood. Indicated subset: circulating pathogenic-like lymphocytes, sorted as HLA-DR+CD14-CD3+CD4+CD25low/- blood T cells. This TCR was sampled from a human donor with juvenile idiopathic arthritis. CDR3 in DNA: TGTGCCAGCAGAGGGACAGGGAATCAGCCCCAGCATTTT. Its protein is CASRGTGNQPQHF.